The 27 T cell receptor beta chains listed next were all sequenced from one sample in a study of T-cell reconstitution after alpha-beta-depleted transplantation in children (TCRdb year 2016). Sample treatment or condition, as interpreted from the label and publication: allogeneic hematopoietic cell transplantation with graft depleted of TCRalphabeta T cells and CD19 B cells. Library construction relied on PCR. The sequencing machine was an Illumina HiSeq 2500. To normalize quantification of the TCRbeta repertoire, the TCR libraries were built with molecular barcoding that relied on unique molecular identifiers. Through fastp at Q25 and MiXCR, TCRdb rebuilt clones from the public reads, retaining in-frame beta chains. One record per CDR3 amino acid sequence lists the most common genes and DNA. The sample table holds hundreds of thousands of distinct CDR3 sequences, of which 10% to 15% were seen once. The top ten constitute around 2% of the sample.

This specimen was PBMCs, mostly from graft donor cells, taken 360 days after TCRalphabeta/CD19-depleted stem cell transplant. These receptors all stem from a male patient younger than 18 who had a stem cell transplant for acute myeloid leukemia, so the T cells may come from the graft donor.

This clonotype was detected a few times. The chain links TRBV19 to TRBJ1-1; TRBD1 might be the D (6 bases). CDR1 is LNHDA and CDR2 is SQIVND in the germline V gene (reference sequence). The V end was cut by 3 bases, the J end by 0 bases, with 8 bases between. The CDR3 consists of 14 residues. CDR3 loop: CASSISGVNTEAFF. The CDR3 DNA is TGTGCCAGTAGTATCTCAGGGGTGAACACTGAAGCTTTCTTT.

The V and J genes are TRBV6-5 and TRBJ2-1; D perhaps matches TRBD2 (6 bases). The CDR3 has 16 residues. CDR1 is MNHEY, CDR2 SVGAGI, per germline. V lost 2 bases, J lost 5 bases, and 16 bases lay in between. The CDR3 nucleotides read TGTGCCAGCAGTTACCTACCCGGGAGAGGGGACAATGAGCAGTTCTTC. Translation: CASSYLPGRGDNEQFF.

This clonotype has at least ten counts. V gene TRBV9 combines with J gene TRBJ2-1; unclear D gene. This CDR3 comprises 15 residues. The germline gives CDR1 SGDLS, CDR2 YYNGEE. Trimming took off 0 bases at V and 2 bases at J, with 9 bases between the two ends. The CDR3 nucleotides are TGTGCCAGCAGCGTAGACGTGGTCCCCTACAATGAGCAGTTCTTC. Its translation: CASSVDVVPYNEQFF.

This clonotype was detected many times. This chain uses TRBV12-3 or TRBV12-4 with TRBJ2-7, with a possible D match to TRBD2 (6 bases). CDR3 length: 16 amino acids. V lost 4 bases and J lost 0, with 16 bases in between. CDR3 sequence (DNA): TGTGCCAGCAGTTCCCTGGCGGGATTAAGCTCCTACGAGCAGTACTTC. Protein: CASSSLAGLSSYEQYF.

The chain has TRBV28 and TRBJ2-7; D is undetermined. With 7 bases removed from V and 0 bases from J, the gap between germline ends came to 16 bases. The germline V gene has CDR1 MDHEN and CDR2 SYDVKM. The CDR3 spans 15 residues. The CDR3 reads CASTLTLVVSYEQYF. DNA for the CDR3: TGTGCCAGCACCCTGACGCTAGTAGTCTCCTACGAGCAGTACTTC.

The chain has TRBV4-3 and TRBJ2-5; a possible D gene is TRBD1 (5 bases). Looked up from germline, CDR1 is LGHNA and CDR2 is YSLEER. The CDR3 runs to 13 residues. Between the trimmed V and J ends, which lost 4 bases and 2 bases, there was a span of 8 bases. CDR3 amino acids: CASSPTEQETQYF. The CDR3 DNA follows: TGCGCCAGCAGCCCGACAGAACAAGAGACCCAGTACTTC.

The DNA of the CDR3 is TGCGCCAGCAGGGCAGGGGTATTCTACGAGCAGTACTTC. This sequence encodes CASRAGVFYEQYF. J is TRBJ2-7 and V is TRBV5-1; possibly TRBD1 for D (6 bases). Per the germline V gene, CDR1 is SGHRS and CDR2 is YFSETQ. Trimming shortened V by 5 bases and J by 3 bases, and 12 bases separated the two germline ends. This CDR3 has 13 amino acids.

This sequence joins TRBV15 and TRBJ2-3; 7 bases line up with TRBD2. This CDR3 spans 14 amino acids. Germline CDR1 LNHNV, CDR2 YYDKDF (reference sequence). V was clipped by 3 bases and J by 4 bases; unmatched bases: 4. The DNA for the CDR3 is TGTGCCACCAGCAGCGGGGGGAGCGCAGATACGCAGTATTTT. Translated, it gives CATSSGGSADTQYF.

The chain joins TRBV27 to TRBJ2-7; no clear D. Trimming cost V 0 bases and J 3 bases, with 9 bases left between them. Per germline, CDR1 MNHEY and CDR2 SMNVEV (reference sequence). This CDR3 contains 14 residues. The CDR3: CASSLSAGYYEQYF. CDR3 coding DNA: TGTGCCAGCAGTTTATCGGCAGGCTACTACGAGCAGTACTTC.

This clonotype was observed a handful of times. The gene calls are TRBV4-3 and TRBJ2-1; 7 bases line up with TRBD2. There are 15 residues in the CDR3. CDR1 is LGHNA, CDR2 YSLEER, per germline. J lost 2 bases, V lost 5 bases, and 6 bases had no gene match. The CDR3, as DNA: TGCGCCAGCAGCTCGGGGAGGGGTACCTACAATGAGCAGTTCTTC. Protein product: CASSSGRGTYNEQFF.

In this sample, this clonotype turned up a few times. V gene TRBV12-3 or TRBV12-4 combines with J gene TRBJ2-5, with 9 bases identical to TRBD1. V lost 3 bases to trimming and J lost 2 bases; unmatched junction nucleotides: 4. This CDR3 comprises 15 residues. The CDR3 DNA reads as TGTGCCAGCAGTTTGGGGACAGGGAGGCAAGAGACCCAGTACTTC. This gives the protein CASSLGTGRQETQYF.

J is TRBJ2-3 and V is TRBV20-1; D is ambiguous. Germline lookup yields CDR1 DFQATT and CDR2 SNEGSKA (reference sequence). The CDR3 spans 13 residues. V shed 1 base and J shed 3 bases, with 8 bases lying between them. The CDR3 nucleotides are TGCAGTGCTAGAGTTATCTGGACAGATACGCAGTATTTT. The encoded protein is CSARVIWTDTQYF.

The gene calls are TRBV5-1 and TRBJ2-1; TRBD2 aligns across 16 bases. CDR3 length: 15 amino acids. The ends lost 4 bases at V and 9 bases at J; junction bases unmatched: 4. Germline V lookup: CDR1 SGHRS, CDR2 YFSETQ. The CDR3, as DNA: TGCGCCAGCAGCCCGGGACTAGCGGGAGGGGGTGAGCAGTTCTTC. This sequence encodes CASSPGLAGGGEQFF. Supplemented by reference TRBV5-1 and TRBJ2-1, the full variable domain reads KAGVTQTPRYLIKTRGQQVTLSCSPISGHRSVSWYQQTPGQGLQFLFEYFSETQRNKGNFPGRFSGRQFSNSRSEMNVSTLELGDSALYLCASSPGLAGGGEQFFGPGTRLTVL.

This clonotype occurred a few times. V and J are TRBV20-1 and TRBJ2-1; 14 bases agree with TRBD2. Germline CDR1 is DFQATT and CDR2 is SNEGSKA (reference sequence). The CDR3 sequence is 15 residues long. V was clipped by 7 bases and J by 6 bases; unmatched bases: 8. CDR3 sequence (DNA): TGCAGTGTCCTTGGACTAGCGGGAGGCCGCAATGAGCAGTTCTTC. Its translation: CSVLGLAGGRNEQFF.

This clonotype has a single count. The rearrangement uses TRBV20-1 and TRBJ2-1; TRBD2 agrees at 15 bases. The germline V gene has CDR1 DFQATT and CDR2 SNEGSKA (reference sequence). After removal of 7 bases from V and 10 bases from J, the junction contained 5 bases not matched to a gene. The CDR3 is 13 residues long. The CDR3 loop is CSVWTSGRAEQFF. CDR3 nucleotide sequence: TGCAGTGTTTGGACTAGCGGGAGGGCCGAGCAGTTCTTC.

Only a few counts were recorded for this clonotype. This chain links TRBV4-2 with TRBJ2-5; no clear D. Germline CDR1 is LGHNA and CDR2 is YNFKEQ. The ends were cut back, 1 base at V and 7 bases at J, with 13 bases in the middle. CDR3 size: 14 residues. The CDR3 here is CASSQGILSGTQYF. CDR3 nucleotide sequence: TGTGCCAGCAGCCAAGGGATATTGTCGGGGACCCAGTACTTC.

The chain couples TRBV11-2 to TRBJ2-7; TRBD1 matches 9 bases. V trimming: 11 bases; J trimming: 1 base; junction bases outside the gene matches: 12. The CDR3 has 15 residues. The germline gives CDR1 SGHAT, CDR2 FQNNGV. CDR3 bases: TGTGCCTCCAGTGGGGGGGACAGGGATTCCTACGAGCAGTACTTC. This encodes CASSGGDRDSYEQYF.

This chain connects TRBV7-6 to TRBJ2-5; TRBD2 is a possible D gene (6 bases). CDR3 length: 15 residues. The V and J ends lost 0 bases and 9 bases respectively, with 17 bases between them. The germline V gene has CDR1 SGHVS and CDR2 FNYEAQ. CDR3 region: CASSLAWGLQTAQYF. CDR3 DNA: TGTGCCAGCAGCTTAGCTTGGGGACTCCAAACCGCCCAGTACTTC.

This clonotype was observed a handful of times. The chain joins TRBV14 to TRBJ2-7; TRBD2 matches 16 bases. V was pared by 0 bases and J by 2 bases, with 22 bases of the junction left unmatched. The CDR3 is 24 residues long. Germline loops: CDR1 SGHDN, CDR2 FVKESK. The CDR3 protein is CASSQDQFSGTSGRAGLAAYEQYF. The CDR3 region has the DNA TGTGCCAGCAGCCAAGATCAGTTCTCCGGGACTAGCGGGAGGGCCGGGCTTGCGGCCTACGAGCAGTACTTC.

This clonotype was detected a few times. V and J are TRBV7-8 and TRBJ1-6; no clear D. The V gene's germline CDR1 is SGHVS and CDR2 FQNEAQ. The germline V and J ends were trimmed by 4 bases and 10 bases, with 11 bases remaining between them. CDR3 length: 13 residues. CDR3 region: CASSSGLGSPLHF. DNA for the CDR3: TGTGCCAGCAGCTCAGGACTCGGCTCACCCCTCCACTTT.

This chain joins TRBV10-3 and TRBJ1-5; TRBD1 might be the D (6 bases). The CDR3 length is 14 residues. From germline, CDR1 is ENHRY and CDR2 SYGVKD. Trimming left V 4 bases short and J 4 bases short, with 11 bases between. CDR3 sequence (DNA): TGTGCCATCAGTGGGACAGAATGGAATCAGCCCCAGCATTTT. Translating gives CAISGTEWNQPQHF.

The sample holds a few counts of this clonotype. The CDR3 DNA sequence: TGTGCCAGCAGCGAAACTAGTCAAAGCCACAATGAGCAGTTCTTC. This gives the protein CASSETSQSHNEQFF. V gene TRBV9 combines with J gene TRBJ2-1; a possible D gene is TRBD2 (5 bases). The ends were cut back, 3 bases at V and 5 bases at J, with 15 bases in the middle. This CDR3 spans 15 amino acids. Germline V gives CDR1 SGDLS, CDR2 YYNGEE.

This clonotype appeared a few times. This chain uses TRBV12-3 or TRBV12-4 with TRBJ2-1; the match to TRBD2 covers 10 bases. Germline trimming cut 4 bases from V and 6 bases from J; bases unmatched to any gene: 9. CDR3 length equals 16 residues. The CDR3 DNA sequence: TGTGCCAGCAGTTCTCAACTAGCGGGAATTGGCAATGAGCAGTTCTTC. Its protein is CASSSQLAGIGNEQFF.

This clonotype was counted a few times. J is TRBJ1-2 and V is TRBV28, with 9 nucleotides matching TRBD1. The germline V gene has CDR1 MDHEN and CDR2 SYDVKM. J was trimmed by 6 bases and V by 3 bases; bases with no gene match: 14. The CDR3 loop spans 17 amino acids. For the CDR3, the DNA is TGTGCCAGCAGTTTGTCGACTCGAGACAGGGGGAGGGATGGCTACACCTTC. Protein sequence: CASSLSTRDRGRDGYTF.

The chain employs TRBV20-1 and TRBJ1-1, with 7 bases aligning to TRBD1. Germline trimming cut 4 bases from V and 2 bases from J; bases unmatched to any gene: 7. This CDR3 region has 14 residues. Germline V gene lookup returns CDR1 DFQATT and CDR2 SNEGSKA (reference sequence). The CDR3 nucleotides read TGCAGTGCTATCACCGACAGGGTTAACACTGAAGCTTTCTTT. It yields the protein CSAITDRVNTEAFF.

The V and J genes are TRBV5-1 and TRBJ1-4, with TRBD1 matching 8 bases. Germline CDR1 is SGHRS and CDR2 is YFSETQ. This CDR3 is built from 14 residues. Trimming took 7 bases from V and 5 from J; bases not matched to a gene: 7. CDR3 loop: CASATGTGNEKLFF. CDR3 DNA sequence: TGCGCCAGCGCGACCGGGACAGGAAATGAAAAACTGTTTTTT.

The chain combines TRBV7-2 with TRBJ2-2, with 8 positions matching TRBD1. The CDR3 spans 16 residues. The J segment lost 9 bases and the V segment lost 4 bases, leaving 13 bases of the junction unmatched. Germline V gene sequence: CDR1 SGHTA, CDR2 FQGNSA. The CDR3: CASSSGRTGPVRELFF. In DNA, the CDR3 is TGTGCCAGCAGCTCGGGACGGACAGGGCCTGTACGGGAGCTGTTTTTT.